The sequence of this TCR beta chain was determined in a study of T-cell memory formation after mild COVID-19. One entry per CDR3 protein, called by TCRdb with MiXCR from the 5' RACE reads. Of 200,000 to 250,000 distinct CDR3 sequences in the sample, about 15% were seen once. Many counts were recorded for this clonotype. The junction had 6 bases not matched to a gene; V was cut back by 0 bases and J by 10 bases. The germline gives CDR1 LGHNA, CDR2 YNFKEQ. The CDR3 covers 16 residues. The sample taken for sequencing was PBMCs or a T cell subset sorted from them (not recorded which). The sequence was collected from a man aged 18-30 years who had mild COVID-19 (a few samples of this study predate the infection). Cell type and time point are not known. V is TRBV4-2 and J is TRBJ1-6; 10 positions match TRBD1. The CDR3 bases are TGTGCCAGCAGCCAAGAGGGGACAGGGGCCATCTCACCCCTCCACTTT. Translated, it gives CASSQEGTGAISPLHF.